This T cell receptor beta chain was documented in a study of beta chain features in type 1 diabetes. Study-wide results and caveats: Naive, central memory and Treg TCRB repertoires seemed to resemble each other more closely in patients than they did in healthy donors. For Type 1 diabetes patients, all four CD4+ subsets carried TCRB CDR3s that were moderately but significantly shorter. PCR could preferentially amplify shorter templates, alike in patients and controls.

CDR1 SNHLY and CDR2 FYNNEI come from the germline V gene. The CDR3 contains 21 residues. V lost 0 bases and J lost 5; bases outside the gene matches: 20. The sequenced template was cDNA made from the entire isolated RNA. Libraries were prepared by immunoSEQ multiplex PCR; TCRdb keeps only in-frame clonotypes and omits some of them. This sample has 150,000 to 200,000 clones; roughly 60% occur once, and the top ten carry around 0.096%. Comments on this clone: Its specificity is not known.

A CD45RO/CCR7/CD25/CD127/CD95/CD27 panel sorted naive, central memory, regulatory and stem cell-like memory CD4+ cells. This clonotype originated in a man aged 30 to 39 with type 1 diabetes. Source material: naive CD4+ T cells from blood. The rearrangement joins TRBV2 to TRBJ2-3, with TRBD1 matching 10 bases. The CDR3 spells CASSEALPAPYLDRGQDTQYF. CDR3 DNA: TGTGCCAGCAGTGAAGCGCTTCCCGCACCCTACCTTGACAGGGGGCAAGATACGCAGTATTTT. Full variable domain (remainder filled in from reference TRBV2 and TRBJ2-3): EPEVTQTPSHQVTQMGQEVILRCVPISNHLYFYWYRQILGQKVEFLVSFYNNEISEKSEIFDDQFSVERPDGSNFTLKIRSTKLEDSAMYFCASSEALPAPYLDRGQDTQYFGPGTRLTVL.